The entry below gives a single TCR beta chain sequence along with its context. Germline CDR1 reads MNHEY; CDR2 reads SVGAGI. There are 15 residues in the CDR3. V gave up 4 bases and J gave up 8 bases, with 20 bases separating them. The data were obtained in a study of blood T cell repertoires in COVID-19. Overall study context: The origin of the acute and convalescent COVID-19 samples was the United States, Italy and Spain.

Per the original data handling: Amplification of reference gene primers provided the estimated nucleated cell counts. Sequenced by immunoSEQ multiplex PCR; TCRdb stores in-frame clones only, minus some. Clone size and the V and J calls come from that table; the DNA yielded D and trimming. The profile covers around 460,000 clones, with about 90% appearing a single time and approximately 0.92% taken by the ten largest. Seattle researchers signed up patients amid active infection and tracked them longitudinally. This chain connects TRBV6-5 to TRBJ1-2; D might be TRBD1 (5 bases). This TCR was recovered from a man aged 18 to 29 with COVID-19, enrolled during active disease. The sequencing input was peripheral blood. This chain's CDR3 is CASSSHRDYSEGYTF. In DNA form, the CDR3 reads TGTGCCAGCAGTTCCCATAGGGACTATTCAGAGGGCTACACCTTC.